This passage covers 27 T cell receptor beta chains from one sample sequenced in a study of cytomegalovirus exposure and HLA in healthy donors. PCR used 60 Vbeta primers and 13 Jbeta primers. The repertoire was sequenced with immunoSEQ multiplex PCR; TCRdb's copy has only in-frame clones and lacks some. The table includes roughly 120,000 clones, 75% to 85% detected once. The specimen sequenced was PBMCs. These receptors came from a young man in good health and CMV-seropositive.

This chain links TRBV9 with TRBJ1-3; D may be TRBD1 (5 bases). Trimming stripped 0 bases from V and 1 base from J, with 11 bases between. The CDR3 extends over 16 amino acids. Germline CDR1 is SGDLS and CDR2 is YYNGEE. This CDR3 is CASSVAWGVSGNTIYF. DNA of the CDR3: TGTGCCAGCAGCGTAGCTTGGGGCGTTTCTGGAAACACCATATATTTT.

The rearrangement links TRBV5-4 to TRBJ1-6; TRBD1 agrees at 9 bases. V lost 6 bases, J lost 9 bases, and 7 bases stayed unmatched. Germline V gene sequence: CDR1 SGHNT, CDR2 YYREEE (reference sequence). The CDR3 loop spans 14 amino acids. The CDR3 loop reads CASTKTGGLSPLHF. For the CDR3, the DNA is TGTGCCAGCACGAAGACAGGGGGTCTTTCACCCCTCCACTTT.

The genes are TRBV7-9 and TRBJ1-1, with TRBD1 matching over 9 bases. The CDR3 loop spans 16 amino acids. Germline V CDR1 and CDR2: SEHNR, FQNEAQ (reference sequence). Trimming removed 5 bases from V and 5 bases from J; junction bases left unmatched: 12. The DNA of the CDR3 is TGTGCCAGCAGCAACCGGGACAGGGTTTTGGATACTGAAGCTTTCTTT. Residues: CASSNRDRVLDTEAFF.

The rearrangement joins TRBV7-2 to TRBJ2-2; 7 bases agree with TRBD1. Germline values: CDR1 SGHTA, CDR2 FQGNSA. The length of the CDR3 is 15 residues. J lost 1 base, V lost 5 bases, and 4 bases had no gene match. CDR3 amino acids: CASSPRDRNTGELFF. The CDR3 bases are TGTGCCAGCAGCCCACGGGACAGGAACACCGGGGAGCTGTTTTTT.

The V call is TRBV5-1, the J call TRBJ2-3; no reliable D call. Germline loops: CDR1 SGHRS, CDR2 YFSETQ. The CDR3 covers 16 residues. V lost 4 bases and J 0 bases, leaving 15 bases between the germline ends. DNA of the CDR3: TGCGCCAGCAGCCCTAATAATCCCGAGAGCACAGATACGCAGTATTTT. It is translated as CASSPNNPESTDTQYF. Using reference TRBV5-1 and TRBJ2-3 for the parts outside the CDR3, the full variable domain is KAGVTQTPRYLIKTRGQQVTLSCSPISGHRSVSWYQQTPGQGLQFLFEYFSETQRNKGNFPGRFSGRQFSNSRSEMNVSTLELGDSALYLCASSPNNPESTDTQYFGPGTRLTVL.

The rearrangement uses TRBV30 and TRBJ2-2, with 10 positions matching TRBD1. The V and J ends lost 4 bases and 3 bases, in that order; junction bases with no gene match: 11. The germline V gene has CDR1 GTSNPN and CDR2 SVGIG (reference sequence). This CDR3 spans 17 amino acids. In nucleotides, the CDR3 is TGTGCCTGGAACAGAATAGGACAGGGGGTATACACCGGGGAGCTGTTTTTT. Translation: CAWNRIGQGVYTGELFF.

V is TRBV6-6 and J is TRBJ2-5; maybe TRBD1 (6 bases). CDR1 and CDR2 from the germline V gene are MNHNY and SVGAGI (reference sequence). V lost 6 bases to trimming and J lost 5 bases, with 13 bases between them. The CDR3 is made up of 13 amino acids. Written as DNA, the CDR3 is TGTGCCAGCAGCTACGGTGGGGGCGAGACCCAGTACTTC. Translated, it gives CASSYGGGETQYF.

This chain connects TRBV6-5 to TRBJ1-6; 9 bases match TRBD1. Unmatched junction bases numbered 1, after V lost 7 bases and J lost 0 bases. This CDR3 comprises 15 residues. Germline loops: CDR1 MNHEY, CDR2 SVGAGI. CDR3 nucleotide sequence: TGTGCCAGCAAGACAGGGGGCTCCTATAATTCACCCCTCCACTTT. Translation gives CASKTGGSYNSPLHF.

The CDR3 bases are TGTGCCAGCTCACCCTTTCACGGGGGTCCCTACAATGAGCAGTTCTTC. It encodes CASSPFHGGPYNEQFF. The V gene is TRBV18, the J gene TRBJ2-1; tentatively, D is TRBD2 (6 bases). This CDR3 region has 16 residues. Germline CDR1 KGHSH, CDR2 LQKENI. V dropped 3 bases and J dropped 2 bases, with 14 bases sitting between them.

The J gene is TRBJ2-2, the V gene TRBV9, with 7 bases matching TRBD1. V was pared by 6 bases and J by 4 bases, with 9 bases of the junction left unmatched. Germline V CDR1 and CDR2: SGDLS, YYNGEE. The CDR3 is made up of 15 amino acids. The CDR3, as DNA: TGTGCCAGCAAGGGGACAGTGGGTGGCACCGGGGAGCTGTTTTTT. This encodes CASKGTVGGTGELFF.

CDR3 sequence reads: CASRRTSGLNEQYF. The CDR3 nucleotides are TGTGCCAGCAGACGCACTAGCGGATTGAACGAGCAGTACTTC. The chain uses TRBV14 and TRBJ2-7, with 8 bases matching TRBD2. The CDR3 is 14 residues long. CDR1 and CDR2 (germline): SGHDN, FVKESK. V dropped 6 bases and J dropped 5; count of bases not matched to a gene: 9.

The V gene is TRBV15, the J gene TRBJ1-2; 11 nucleotides agree with TRBD1. This CDR3 has 14 amino acids. The ends lost 4 bases at V and 8 bases at J; junction bases unmatched: 6. Germline-derived CDR1 and CDR2 are LNHNV and YYDKDF (reference sequence). The CDR3 region has the DNA TGTGCCACCAGCAACGGACAGGGGGCGTCAGGCTACACCTTC. This codes for CATSNGQGASGYTF.

This chain uses TRBV5-1 with TRBJ2-7, with D possibly TRBD2 on 6 matching bases. The CDR3 extends over 14 amino acids. In germline, CDR1 is SGHRS, CDR2 YFSETQ. Trimming took off 0 bases at V and 5 bases at J, with 12 bases between the two ends. The CDR3 DNA sequence: TGCGCCAGCAGCTTGGAGGCTAGCGTCCACGAGCAGTACTTC. Residues: CASSLEASVHEQYF.

The gene calls are TRBV29-1 and TRBJ1-4; D uncertain. The CDR3 extends over 14 amino acids. Trimming cost V 5 bases and J 7 bases, with 17 bases left between them. Per germline, CDR1 SQVTM and CDR2 ANQGSEA. In DNA, the CDR3 is TGCAGCGTTTATTATTCCCCACTTGGTGAAAAACTGTTTTTT. This encodes CSVYYSPLGEKLFF. Combining the CDR3 with reference TRBV29-1 and TRBJ1-4 gives the whole variable domain SAVISQKPSRDICQRGTSLTIQCQVDSQVTMMFWYRQQPGQSLTLIATANQGSEATYESGFVIDKFPISRPNLTFSTLTVSNMSPEDSSIYLCSVYYSPLGEKLFFGSGTQLSVL.

The table lists this clone with a few counts. The V call is TRBV18, the J call TRBJ1-5; D is unresolved. This CDR3 contains 15 residues. CDR1 is KGHSH and CDR2 is LQKENI in the germline V gene. V dropped 6 bases and J dropped 0 bases, with 12 bases sitting between them. The CDR3 DNA reads TGTGCCAGCTCCCAACGGGGATATAGCAATCAGCCCCAGCATTTT. Amino acid sequence: CASSQRGYSNQPQHF.

The CDR3 nucleotides are TGTGCCAGCAGCCCCCCGGACAGGGAAAACATTCAGTACTTC. This encodes CASSPPDRENIQYF. The V gene is TRBV7-9, the J gene TRBJ2-4; TRBD1 aligns across 8 bases. The CDR3 has 14 amino acids. V shed 5 bases, J shed 5 bases, and the junction held 5 bases outside the gene matches. Germline V gene data show CDR1 as SEHNR and CDR2 as FQNEAQ (reference sequence).

This chain joins TRBV5-4 and TRBJ2-7; no firm D call. Germline CDR1 SGHNT, CDR2 YYREEE (reference sequence). The CDR3 has 13 amino acids. Trimming took 0 bases from V and 1 from J, leaving 5 bases between them. The CDR3 sequence is CASSLGRSYEQYF. CDR3 coding DNA: TGTGCCAGCAGCTTGGGCAGGTCCTACGAGCAGTACTTC.

This chain links TRBV7-6 with TRBJ1-1, with 9 bases that match TRBD1. Trimming removed 5 bases from V and 6 bases from J; junction bases left unmatched: 7. CDR1 SGHVS and CDR2 FNYEAQ come from the germline V gene. This CDR3 is built from 14 residues. DNA for the CDR3: TGTGCCAGCAGCGTCGACAGGGGGGCAGCTGAAGCTTTCTTT. Its translation is CASSVDRGAAEAFF.

This clone was picked up a small number of times. The chain links TRBV6-5 to TRBJ2-2, with 10 bases that match TRBD2. V lost 6 bases to trimming and J lost 2 bases; unmatched junction nucleotides: 3. This CDR3 spans 15 amino acids. Per the germline V gene, CDR1 is MNHEY and CDR2 is SVGAGI. The CDR3 sequence is CASRLLAGNTGELFF. Here the CDR3 DNA reads TGTGCCAGCAGACTACTAGCGGGAAACACCGGGGAGCTGTTTTTT.

J is TRBJ1-1 and V is TRBV9; possibly TRBD1 for D (6 bases). V lost 3 bases to trimming and J lost 1 base, with 10 bases between them. There are 14 residues in the CDR3. Germline CDR1 reads SGDLS; CDR2 reads YYNGEE. This chain's CDR3 is CASSGGQPNTEAFF. CDR3 in DNA: TGTGCCAGCAGCGGGGGACAACCGAACACTGAAGCTTTCTTT.

This clone was counted only a few times. V and J are TRBV5-1 and TRBJ1-1; the D is unclear. This CDR3 is built from 15 residues. Germline V gene data show CDR1 as SGHRS and CDR2 as YFSETQ. V gave up 0 bases and J gave up 3 bases, with 12 bases separating them. The CDR3 sequence: CASSLGSIGDTEAFF. The CDR3 DNA reads as TGCGCCAGCAGCTTGGGTTCAATCGGGGACACTGAAGCTTTCTTT.

V and J are TRBV11-2 and TRBJ1-3, with D perhaps matching TRBD1 (6 bases). The CDR3 has 18 residues. V was clipped by 6 bases and J by 2 bases, with 23 bases between them. Germline values: CDR1 SGHAT, CDR2 FQNNGV. CDR3 sequence reads: CASRGGLGPTSPGNTIYF. CDR3 bases: TGTGCCAGCAGGGGGGGGCTCGGACCTACTTCTCCTGGAAACACCATATATTTT. Looking up the rest from reference TRBV11-2 and TRBJ1-3 gives the full variable domain: EAGVAQSPRYKIIEKRQSVAFWCNPISGHATLYWYQQILGQGPKLLIQFQNNGVVDDSQLPKDRFSAERLKGVDSTLKIQPAKLEDSAVYLCASRGGLGPTSPGNTIYFGEGSWLTVV.

The CDR3 sequence is CASSQGWGGTDTQYF. The DNA for the CDR3 is TGCGCCAGCAGCCAAGGATGGGGGGGTACAGATACGCAGTATTTT. The rearrangement links TRBV4-1 to TRBJ2-3; 7 bases line up with TRBD2. V was pared by 1 base and J by 3 bases, with 4 bases of the junction left unmatched. The germline CDR1 and CDR2 sequences are MGHRA and YSYEKL. The CDR3 has 15 residues.

In this sample, this clone turned up once. The CDR3 here is CASSFRDRGHLNTEAFF. The CDR3 DNA sequence: TGTGCCAGCAGCTTCCGGGACAGGGGTCATCTGAACACTGAAGCTTTCTTT. The rearrangement links TRBV7-2 to TRBJ1-1; TRBD1 matches at 10 bases. Germline V gene data show CDR1 as SGHTA and CDR2 as FQGNSA. The ends lost 3 bases at V and 0 bases at J; junction bases unmatched: 7. The CDR3 sequence is 17 residues long.

The V and J genes are TRBV15 and TRBJ2-7; possible D gene TRBD1, 8 bases. CDR1 is LNHNV and CDR2 is YYDKDF in the germline V gene (reference sequence). V dropped 0 bases and J dropped 5 bases, with 17 bases sitting between them. CDR3 length equals 16 residues. CDR3 residues: CATSRDRHRGGHEQYF. The CDR3 DNA reads TGTGCCACCAGCAGAGATCGGCACAGGGGGGGGCACGAGCAGTACTTC.

The chain joins TRBV5-4 to TRBJ1-6; no firm D call. The V gene's germline CDR1 is SGHNT and CDR2 YYREEE (reference sequence). The germline V and J ends were trimmed by 4 bases and 0 bases, with 11 bases remaining between them. The CDR3 extends over 16 amino acids. The CDR3 is CASSPFSGSYNSPLHF. CDR3 nucleotide sequence: TGTGCCAGCAGCCCATTTAGCGGCTCCTATAATTCACCCCTCCACTTT.

This clone appeared a few times. This chain uses TRBV30 with TRBJ1-1; no clear D gene. Between the trimmed V and J ends, which lost 3 bases and 4 bases, there was a span of 15 bases. The CDR3 sequence is 14 residues long. Germline lookup yields CDR1 GTSNPN and CDR2 SVGIG (reference sequence). For the CDR3, the DNA is TGTGCCTGGAGCAGACGGCGGGGAGGCACTGAAGCTTTCTTT. Translating gives CAWSRRRGGTEAFF.